This TCR beta chain originates from a study of T cell responses to AZD1222 COVID-19 vaccine. Study summary: The study pooled second doses at about 4 or about 12 weeks.

On this clone itself: Its specificity is unknown.

The CDR3 runs 14 residues. V lost 4 bases, J lost 0 bases, and 7 bases lay in between. Germline values: CDR1 KGHSH, CDR2 LQKENI. Profiled with immunoSEQ multiplex PCR; TCRdb holds only in-frame clones, not every one. The sample has about 140,000 clones; over 75% are singletons. Study-level results: The peak T cell response came first, and repertoires were sampled only after it. Clonal diversity was possibly underestimated, and white British individuals and females predominated among donors.

The material sequenced was peripheral blood, taken on day 0 of AZD1222 vaccination. The receptor's source is an adult in good health. V gene TRBV18 combines with J gene TRBJ1-3; possibly TRBD1 for D (6 bases). The CDR3 reads CASSQDSSGNTIYF. CDR3 sequence (DNA): TGTGCCAGCTCACAGGACAGCTCTGGAAACACCATATATTTT.